There are many counts of the clone carrying this TCR beta chain. Its antigen is not identified. This sample is drawn from a study of blood T cells in healthy people across ages. Primers used in a second PCR of about 6 to 11 cycles were a sample-barcoded 5' primer and a J-beta primer mix. MiXCR was run by TCRdb on the 5' RACE reads, yielding one entry per CDR3 protein. In the table there are 800,000 or so distinct CDR3 sequences, less than 60% of which are singletons. Study-level findings and limits: Higher diversity, along with more naive CD4+ cells, distinguished long-lived donors from aged donors. CMV infection status of these donors was not known. Naive T cell percentage by flow cytometry tracked strongly with beta diversity.

Trimming cost V 6 bases and J 3 bases, with 9 bases left between them. The CDR3 totals 12 residues. V is TRBV12-3 or TRBV12-4 and J is TRBJ2-7; D is perhaps TRBD2 (7 bases). This receptor was taken from a man older than 75 in good health. Material for sequencing was blood. CDR3 in amino acids: CASRGGGYEQYF. The DNA for the CDR3 is TGTGCCAGCAGAGGGGGGGGCTACGAGCAGTACTTC.